This T cell receptor (beta chain) was identified during a study of shared clonotypes between healthy human individuals. Study findings and constraints: Some naive CD4 clonotypes, 4.5% to 5.5%, turned up in common across four donors.

The length of the CDR3 is 13 residues. In germline, CDR1 is SGHRS, CDR2 YFSETQ. V lost 6 bases and J lost 2; bases outside the gene matches: 1. Regarding this clone: Its antigen is not known.

Some clones are missing from TCRdb's copy, which holds only in-frame ones; the method was immunoSEQ multiplex PCR. The sample has 2 million to 2.5 million clones, approximately 93% seen once. The V call is TRBV5-1, the J call TRBJ1-4; 7 nucleotides match TRBD1. This clonotype originated in a man younger than 30 in good health. Some clones in this sample may be carry-over from other donors' samples. Input material: naive CD4+ T cells from PBMCs. Subset meaning: CD45RA+ positively selected. The CDR3 sequence is CASTGQTNEKLFF. CDR3 nucleotides: TGCGCCAGCACGGGACAGACTAATGAAAAACTGTTTTTT.